These 4 T cell receptor beta chains were sequenced from one sample in a study of regulatory T cells in long-lasting Graves disease. Time point described: newly diagnosed GD, antithyroid drugs for less than 3 months. The TCR library was made from RNA extracted from PBMCs. Arm-PCR of CDR3 regions with iRepertoire HTBI primers generated TCR beta libraries. TCRdb recomputed calls from the multiplex PCR reads with MiXCR, one row per CDR3 protein. This table holds around 450,000 distinct CDR3 sequences, under 15% found once. These records were also assigned to another study, of T cells in Graves' hyperthyroidism and ophthalmopathy.

The sequenced sample was peripheral blood mononuclear cells (PBMCs), obtained at new diagnosis, from a patient treated with antithyroid drugs. All receptors come from a woman aged 25 to 39 with Graves disease.

This clonotype was detected many times. The CDR3 sequence: CASSPLGLADNEQFF. The CDR3 coding sequence is TGTGCCAGCAGCCCATTGGGACTAGCGGATAATGAGCAGTTCTTC. The chain is built from TRBV3-1 and TRBJ2-1; TRBD2 matches 11 bases. V shed 4 bases, J shed 7 bases, and the junction held 6 bases outside the gene matches. The CDR3 has 15 residues. Germline CDR1 and CDR2: LGHDT and YNNKEL (reference sequence).

This clonotype was counted a few times. V is TRBV5-1 and J is TRBJ2-7; 9 bases are a match to TRBD1. J lost 3 bases, V lost 4 bases, and 8 bases had no gene match. The V gene's germline CDR1 is SGHRS and CDR2 YFSETQ. The CDR3 sequence is 15 residues long. CDR3 DNA: TGCGCCAGCAGCCTGACGGGACAGGGCTTCTACGAGCAGTACTTC. It specifies CASSLTGQGFYEQYF.

The chain is built from TRBV10-1 and TRBJ2-7, with D unclear. V was pared by 3 bases and J by 4 bases, with 7 bases between. From germline, CDR1 is WNHNN and CDR2 SYGVQD (reference sequence). The CDR3 is made up of 12 amino acids. The CDR3 nucleotides read TGCGCCAGCAGTGATATCGGGTACGAGCAGTACTTC. This gives the protein CASSDIGYEQYF.

This clonotype was seen at least ten times. The chain has TRBV6-1 and TRBJ1-1, with a weak D call TRBD1 (5 bases). The germline V and J ends were trimmed by 7 bases and 2 bases, with 14 bases remaining between them. The CDR3 is 14 residues long. Per the germline V gene, CDR1 is MNHNS and CDR2 is SASEGT. In nucleotides, the CDR3 is TGTGCCAGCATCCCTCGGGGCAGCAACACTGAAGCTTTCTTT. Translating gives CASIPRGSNTEAFF.